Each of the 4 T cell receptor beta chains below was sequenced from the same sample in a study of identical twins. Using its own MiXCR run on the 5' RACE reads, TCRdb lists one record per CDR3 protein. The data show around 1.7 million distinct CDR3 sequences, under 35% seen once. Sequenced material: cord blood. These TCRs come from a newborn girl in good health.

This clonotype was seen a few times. CDR3 residues: CASSRTKVAYTYNEQFF. Written as DNA, the CDR3 is TGTGCCAGCAGCCGGACAAAAGTAGCGTACACCTACAATGAGCAGTTCTTC. J is TRBJ2-1 and V is TRBV4-2; D assignment may be TRBD1 or TRBD2 (5 bases each). V was trimmed by 4 bases and J by 2 bases, leaving 18 bases between them. Looked up from germline, CDR1 is LGHNA and CDR2 is YNFKEQ. This CDR3 is built from 17 residues.

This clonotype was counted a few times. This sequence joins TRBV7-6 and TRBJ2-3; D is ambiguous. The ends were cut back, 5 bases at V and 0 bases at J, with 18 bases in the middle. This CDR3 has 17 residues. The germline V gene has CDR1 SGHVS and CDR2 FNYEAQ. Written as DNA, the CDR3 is TGTGCCAGCAGCCTTATCCACTTTCCCCTTAGCACAGATACGCAGTATTTT. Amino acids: CASSLIHFPLSTDTQYF.

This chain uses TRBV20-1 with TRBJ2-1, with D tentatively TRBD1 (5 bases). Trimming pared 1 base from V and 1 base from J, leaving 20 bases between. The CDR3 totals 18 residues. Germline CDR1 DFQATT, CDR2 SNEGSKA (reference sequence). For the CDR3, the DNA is TGCAGTGCTAGAGGCCTAATTGGGGCACAAGGTTCCTACAATGAGCAGTTCTTC. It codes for CSARGLIGAQGSYNEQFF.

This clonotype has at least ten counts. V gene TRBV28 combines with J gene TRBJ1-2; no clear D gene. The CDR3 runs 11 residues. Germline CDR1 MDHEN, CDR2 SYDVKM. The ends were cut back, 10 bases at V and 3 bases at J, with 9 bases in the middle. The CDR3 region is CAIPGDYGYTF. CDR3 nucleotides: TGTGCCATACCGGGTGACTATGGCTACACCTTC.